This T cell receptor beta chain was sequenced in a study of CD8 T cells in ankylosing spondylitis. Study observations and caveats: Disease-linked clones, CD8+, were relatively rare in peripheral blood. Certain motif variants had earlier appeared in reactive arthritis synovial fluid and blood. Reportedly, disease-linked clones are significantly enriched in ankylosing spondylitis patients' matched synovial fluid. About 8 highly homologous variants made up a TCR beta motif that seemed to typify ankylosing spondylitis blood.

The CDR3 is 15 residues long. Germline lookup yields CDR1 MNHEY and CDR2 SMNVEV (reference sequence). With 4 bases clipped from V and 10 bases from J, the junction kept 11 bases outside the gene matches. In regard to this clonotype: Its specificity is not known. It may be a read error: a sequence one base away is much more abundant.

Quantitative 5'-RACE was performed with molecular barcodes, and it yielded the TCR beta libraries. Via MiXCR, TCRdb re-called the 5' RACE reads, giving one row per CDR3 protein. Found here are around 490,000 distinct CDR3 sequences, approximately 5.3% of them singletons; the top ten hold roughly 3.5%. The specimen sequenced was blood, either unsorted or a sorted T cell fraction (not recorded which). This sequence was found in a male donor with ankylosing spondylitis. The chain has TRBV27 and TRBJ2-1, with 9 bases that match TRBD1. The CDR3 region has the DNA TGTGCCAGCAGTTCCTCTCTTACAGGGGGCGACGAGCAGTTCTTC. This encodes CASSSSLTGGDEQFF.